The subject of this entry is one T cell receptor beta chain. The target antigen is unknown. Blood RNA came from unsorted whole blood; germline DNA was also extracted. The investigators made TCR beta cDNA from around 540 ng total RNA, using a constant-region primer. Libraries covering TCR beta were generated through three nested multiplex PCR rounds (using a slightly modified ARM-PCR). Primers for the first two PCR rounds were TRBV1-TRBV30 forward primers and a C-beta reverse primer (around 10 cycles per round). TCRdb independently ran MiXCR on the multiplex PCR reads; one entry per CDR3 protein. The data contain some 190,000 distinct CDR3 sequences, around 60% of them singletons. V dropped 4 bases and J dropped 4; count of bases not matched to a gene: 4. The CDR3 loop spans 14 amino acids. CDR1 and CDR2 (germline): SGHRS, YFSETQ. The record originates from a study of tumor-infiltrating lymphocytes in primary liver carcinoma.

General study points: Tumors reached a significantly greater top-250-clone fraction than blood did (p = 0.039). Between tumor regions, pairs overlapped more than tumor-adjacent and tumor-blood pairs did. Being bulk and unsorted, samples allowed no CD4+ and CD8+ repertoire comparison.

The TCR sequence derives from a middle-aged man with primary liver carcinoma and hepatitis B virus infection. The source material was peripheral blood. The genes are TRBV5-1 and TRBJ1-4; 7 nucleotides align to TRBD1. The CDR3 coding sequence is TGCGCCAGCAGCCAGGGACAGATTAATGAAAAACTGTTTTTT. Amino acid sequence: CASSQGQINEKLFF.